Below, 25 T cell receptor beta chains from the same sample are listed, as sequenced in a study of identical twins. TCRdb passed the 5' RACE reads through MiXCR, listing each CDR3 protein once. The sample has under 400,000 distinct CDR3 sequences, around 9% seen once. Input material: naive T cells sorted from blood. The receptors here all came from a woman aged 45-65 years in good health.

The sample holds one count of this clonotype. J is TRBJ2-3 and V is TRBV4-1, with D perhaps TRBD2 (5 bases). From germline, CDR1 is MGHRA and CDR2 YSYEKL. Trimming removed 0 bases at V and 0 bases at J, with 10 bases between. This CDR3 is 16 amino acids long. CDR3 sequence: CASSQEAGLSTDTQYF. In nucleotides, the CDR3 is TGCGCCAGCAGCCAAGAGGCGGGCCTGAGCACAGATACGCAGTATTTT.

About this clonotype itself: One end of the junction is discordant with germline, which a read error may explain. The rearrangement links TRBV27 to TRBJ1-2; the D gene is possibly TRBD1 (6 bases). Germline V gives CDR1 MNHEY, CDR2 SMNVEV (reference sequence). This CDR3 has 12 residues. DNA of the CDR3: TGTGCCAGCAGTTTGGCAGGGGATGGCTACCCCTTC. Translating gives CASSLAGDGYPF.

This clonotype showed up many times. The CDR3 here is CASSSRDSYNEQFF. The CDR3 DNA follows: TGTGCCAGCAGCTCCCGGGACAGCTACAATGAGCAGTTCTTC. The V gene is TRBV7-9, the J gene TRBJ2-1; 7 nucleotides line up with TRBD1. The V and J ends lost 4 bases and 3 bases, in that order; junction bases with no gene match: 3. The CDR3 is 14 amino acids. The germline V gene has CDR1 SEHNR and CDR2 FQNEAQ (reference sequence).

This clonotype was found many times. This sequence joins TRBV15 and TRBJ2-7; D not certain. The CDR3 is made up of 13 amino acids. The germline V gene has CDR1 LNHNV and CDR2 YYDKDF (reference sequence). Trimming cost V 0 bases and J 5 bases, with 8 bases left between them. CDR3 nucleotide sequence: TGTGCCACCAGCAGAGAAGGCCGGGACGAGCAGTACTTC. As protein: CATSREGRDEQYF. The whole variable domain, remainder taken from reference TRBV15 and TRBJ2-7, is DAMVIQNPRYQVTQFGKPVTLSCSQTLNHNVMYWYQQKSSQAPKLLFHYYDKDFNNEADTPDNFQSRRPNTSFCFLDIRSPGLGDTAMYLCATSREGRDEQYFGPGTRLTVT.

This clonotype has at least ten counts. The chain is built from TRBV12-5 and TRBJ1-6; D gene ambiguous. V lost 1 base to trimming and J lost 14 bases, with 6 bases between them. Germline V gene lookup returns CDR1 LGHNT and CDR2 FRNRAP. The CDR3 spans 11 residues. CDR3: CASGLGRSLHF. In DNA form, the CDR3 reads TGTGCTAGTGGTTTGGGCCGGTCCCTCCACTTT. The full variable domain, completed using reference TRBV12-5 and TRBJ1-6, is DARVTQTPRHKVTEMGQEVTMRCQPILGHNTVFWYRQTMMQGLELLAYFRNRAPLDDSGMPKDRFSAEMPDATLATLKIQPSEPRDSAVYFCASGLGRSLHFGNGTRLTVT.

This clonotype came up many times. The chain uses TRBV27 and TRBJ2-7, with D possibly TRBD2 on 6 matching bases. Trimming removed 6 bases at V and 3 bases at J, with 15 bases between. Per germline, CDR1 MNHEY and CDR2 SMNVEV (reference sequence). The CDR3 extends over 14 amino acids. Here the CDR3 DNA reads TGTGCCAGCAGCACCGGGGACTGGTACTACGAGCAGTACTTC. Its translation: CASSTGDWYYEQYF.

There are many counts of this clonotype. The CDR3 sequence: CASSFSGGTEAFF. The CDR3 nucleotides are TGTGCCAGCAGTTTCTCAGGGGGCACTGAAGCTTTCTTT. The chain recombines TRBV12-3 or TRBV12-4 with TRBJ1-1; 7 nucleotides match TRBD1. The CDR3 covers 13 residues. J gave up 4 bases and V 3 bases, and 2 bases lay outside the gene matches.

The rearrangement uses TRBV9 and TRBJ2-7, with 7 bases lining up with TRBD2. Germline lookup yields CDR1 SGDLS and CDR2 YYNGEE. The CDR3 has 14 residues. J was trimmed by 3 bases and V by 3 bases; bases with no gene match: 6. The CDR3 here is CASSASGENYEQYF. The CDR3 coding sequence is TGTGCCAGCAGCGCTAGCGGAGAAAACTACGAGCAGTACTTC.

This clonotype turned up a few times. This CDR3 reads CSVEFRGELKETQYF. CDR3 nucleotides: TGCAGCGTTGAATTCCGGGGGGAACTGAAAGAGACCCAGTACTTC. The chain recombines TRBV29-1 with TRBJ2-5; TRBD2 matches at 7 bases. The germline gives CDR1 SQVTM, CDR2 ANQGSEA. V was pared by 2 bases and J by 3 bases, with 9 bases of the junction left unmatched. This CDR3 contains 15 residues.

The genes are TRBV29-1 and TRBJ2-6; TRBD1 aligns across 10 bases. This CDR3 contains 13 residues. Germline CDR1 SQVTM, CDR2 ANQGSEA. With 0 bases clipped from V and 10 bases from J, the junction kept 0 bases outside the gene matches. CDR3: CSVEEGQGNVLTF. CDR3 sequence (DNA): TGCAGCGTTGAAGAGGGACAGGGGAACGTCCTGACTTTC.

V and J are TRBV6-6 and TRBJ1-2; a weak D match, TRBD1 (5 bases). The CDR3 is 13 amino acids. Germline loops: CDR1 MNHNY, CDR2 SVGAGI (reference sequence). V dropped 6 bases and J dropped 4 bases, with 12 bases sitting between them. DNA of the CDR3: TGTGCCAGCAGACCCCAGGGACTCTATGGCTACACCTTC. Encoded protein: CASRPQGLYGYTF.

This clonotype occurred a few times. The genes are TRBV4-1 and TRBJ2-7; the D gene is possibly TRBD1 (6 bases). The germline V and J ends were trimmed by 1 base and 0 bases, with 16 bases remaining between them. From germline, CDR1 is MGHRA and CDR2 YSYEKL. CDR3 length: 17 amino acids. CDR3 sequence: CASSQGGLTDSSYEQYV. The DNA for the CDR3 is TGCGCCAGCAGCCAAGGTGGACTGACGGACAGCTCCTACGAGCAGTACGTC.

The chain joins TRBV2 to TRBJ2-1; a weak D match, TRBD2 (5 bases). Germline V CDR1 and CDR2: SNHLY, FYNNEI. This CDR3 has 12 residues. V lost 5 bases to trimming and J lost 10 bases, with 12 bases between them. The CDR3 DNA reads as TGTGCCAGCAGTCCACTAGTCTGGGAGCAGTTCTTC. It encodes CASSPLVWEQFF. The complete variable domain, with remaining parts taken from reference TRBV2 and TRBJ2-1, reads EPEVTQTPSHQVTQMGQEVILRCVPISNHLYFYWYRQILGQKVEFLVSFYNNEISEKSEIFDDQFSVERPDGSNFTLKIRSTKLEDSAMYFCASSPLVWEQFFGPGTRLTVL.

This chain joins TRBV20-1 and TRBJ2-1; D is perhaps TRBD2 (5 bases). Germline loops: CDR1 DFQATT, CDR2 SNEGSKA (reference sequence). The CDR3 contains 10 residues. CDR3 residues: CSPFSGVLFF. The CDR3 DNA sequence: TGCAGCCCCTTCTCCGGGGTGTTGTTCTTC.

At least ten counts were recorded for this clonotype. The J gene is TRBJ2-6, the V gene TRBV9; D is unresolved. The ends were cut back, 0 bases at V and 4 bases at J, with 8 bases in the middle. Per germline, CDR1 SGDLS and CDR2 YYNGEE. The CDR3 has 15 residues. Written as DNA, the CDR3 is TGTGCCAGCAGCGTAGTCGGTGCCGGGGCCAACGTCCTGACTTTC. It translates to CASSVVGAGANVLTF.

This clonotype was recorded a few times. The chain couples TRBV4-1 to TRBJ2-2; 7 bases fit TRBD2. After removal of 1 base from V and 7 bases from J, the junction contained 9 bases not matched to a gene. Germline CDR1 and CDR2: MGHRA and YSYEKL. The CDR3 has 16 amino acids. CDR3 protein: CASSQVWGGLGGELFF. DNA for the CDR3: TGCGCCAGCAGCCAAGTCTGGGGAGGGCTTGGCGGGGAGCTGTTTTTT.

V and J are TRBV20-1 and TRBJ2-3; 10 bases match TRBD2. The CDR3 extends over 16 amino acids. Germline lookup yields CDR1 DFQATT and CDR2 SNEGSKA (reference sequence). J gave up 4 bases and V 2 bases, and 9 bases lay outside the gene matches. The CDR3 loop is CSARILAGEAADTQYF. The CDR3, as DNA: TGCAGTGCTAGAATCCTAGCGGGAGAGGCGGCAGATACGCAGTATTTT.

This clonotype has at least ten counts. The chain uses TRBV11-2 and TRBJ1-4; 10 nucleotides agree with TRBD1. Germline CDR1 SGHAT, CDR2 FQNNGV. CDR3 size: 16 residues. V gave up 5 bases and J gave up 11 bases; unmatched junction bases: 14. CDR3: CASSLHSGQGRGKLFF. CDR3 DNA: TGTGCCAGCAGCCTTCATTCGGGACAGGGGAGAGGGAAACTGTTTTTT.

The chain employs TRBV6-5 and TRBJ2-3; 9 bases match TRBD2. The V and J ends lost 0 bases and 5 bases, in that order; junction bases with no gene match: 6. This CDR3 comprises 16 residues. The germline CDR1 and CDR2 sequences are MNHEY and SVGAGI. CDR3 sequence (DNA): TGTGCCAGCAGTTACTCTAGCGGGAGATCATTAGATACGCAGTATTTT. Translated: CASSYSSGRSLDTQYF.

This clonotype was found a few times. The gene calls are TRBV5-1 and TRBJ1-5; 10 bases line up with TRBD1. This CDR3 is built from 16 residues. The germline CDR1 and CDR2 sequences are SGHRS and YFSETQ. V trimming: 0 bases; J trimming: 5 bases; junction bases outside the gene matches: 5. Here the CDR3 reads CASSLGDRGGDQPQHF. The CDR3 region has the DNA TGCGCCAGCAGCTTGGGGGACAGGGGTGGCGATCAGCCCCAGCATTTT.

This clonotype was counted a few times. The chain uses TRBV3-1 and TRBJ2-7; possibly TRBD2 for D (6 bases). The CDR3 is 15 amino acids. Trimming removed 6 bases at V and 0 bases at J, with 15 bases between. Germline loops: CDR1 LGHDT, CDR2 YNNKEL (reference sequence). The CDR3 here is CASSPFGGSSYEQYF. In DNA, the CDR3 is TGTGCCAGCAGTCCGTTCGGGGGTAGCTCCTACGAGCAGTACTTC.

This clonotype was picked up a small number of times. The chain carries TRBV20-1 and TRBJ2-7; D gene uncertain. V lost 3 bases and J 6 bases, leaving 21 bases between the germline ends. The CDR3 consists of 15 residues. Germline V gene lookup returns CDR1 DFQATT and CDR2 SNEGSKA (reference sequence). CDR3 bases: TGCAGTGCTAGTCGCCCGATCGGGTCGGACCTCGAGCAGTACTTC. Encoded protein: CSASRPIGSDLEQYF.

This rearrangement joins TRBV3-1 to TRBJ2-7, with D tentatively TRBD1 or TRBD2 (5 bases each). The germline CDR1 and CDR2 sequences are LGHDT and YNNKEL (reference sequence). The CDR3 sequence is 14 residues long. Trimming took off 5 bases at V and 5 bases at J, with 16 bases between the two ends. The CDR3 sequence: CASSTRDPRHEQYV. CDR3 DNA sequence: TGTGCCAGCAGCACCCGGGACCCTCGGCACGAGCAGTACGTC.

A few counts support this clonotype. The chain joins TRBV4-1 to TRBJ1-5, with D uncertain. The germline gives CDR1 MGHRA, CDR2 YSYEKL. The V end lost 4 bases, the J end lost 6 bases, and 16 bases lay between the germline ends. The CDR3 is made up of 15 amino acids. The CDR3 here is CASSPKSGEGQPQHF. The CDR3 coding sequence is TGCGCCAGCAGCCCGAAGTCCGGGGAGGGTCAGCCCCAGCATTTT.

This clonotype was recorded many times. The chain uses TRBV6-5 and TRBJ1-1; 9 bases are shared with TRBD1. The CDR3 runs to 14 residues. V lost 5 bases, J lost 4 bases, and 5 bases stayed unmatched. Germline loops: CDR1 MNHEY, CDR2 SVGAGI. This CDR3 reads CASSTRDRVTEAFF. As DNA, the CDR3 is TGTGCCAGCAGTACGCGGGACAGGGTCACTGAAGCTTTCTTT.